The clone carrying this T cell receptor beta chain was counted at least ten times. What it binds is not known. The data stem from a study of human T cells and chemical hapten exposure. Looking at the study overall: Small discrepancies in pooled library volume mainly accounted for the varying TCR yields per sample. Study findings and constraints: The number of TCRs above 1 in 1000 frequency did not change after DPC sensitization.

The germline gives CDR1 SQVTM, CDR2 ANQGSEA. The CDR3 runs to 14 residues. V was pared by 2 bases and J by 4 bases, with 4 bases of the junction left unmatched. Unique molecular identifiers were affixed to discrete cDNA molecules within the library. MiXCR, run by TCRdb on the RACE reads, gives a single entry per CDR3 protein. The sample consists of about 50,000 distinct CDR3 sequences, approximately 4.7% of them appearing once. As for time point: healthy volunteer bleed at 2 weeks. It was from unfractionated whole blood that total RNA was extracted. This receptor was identified in a female donor in good health. Some clones in this sample may be carry-over from other donors' samples. The sample consisted of whole blood. The chain recombines TRBV29-1 with TRBJ2-3; 9 positions agree with TRBD1. CDR3 nucleotide sequence: TGCAGCGTTGAAAAGGGACAGGGCCCAGATACGCAGTATTTT. It specifies CSVEKGQGPDTQYF.